These T cell receptor beta chains were read from a single sample in a study of T cells in tumors and immune-related adverse events. Here immunoSEQ multiplex PCR was the method, and the copy in TCRdb shows in-frame clones only, minus some. Among around 10,000 clones listed, 85% to 95% were seen once. The sequencing here drew on lymph node tissue, taken from a patient treated with anti-PD-1 therapy. The receptors here all came from a female donor with metastatic renal cell carcinoma. CDR3s include the opening cysteine and the closing phenylalanine or tryptophan. The order of the fields is J gene, D gene, clone size, V gene, CDR3 DNA, CDR3 protein. D genes are given only for firm matches. A row's size may be missing; if present it is once, few, many or a size class.

TRBJ1-2	TRBD1	NA	TRBV28	TGTGCCAGCAGCTTACAGGGGTGGAGCGGCTACACCTTC	CASSLQGWSGYTF
TRBJ2-6	TRBD1	NA	TRBV6-4	TGTGCCAGCAGCCCCGGGACAGGGTATGATGGCGGGGCCAACGTCCTGACTTTC	CASSPGTGYDGGANVLTF
TRBJ1-2	NA	NA	TRBV10-3	TGTGCCATCTGGTCGGGAAACTATGGCTACACCTTC	CAIWSGNYGYTF
TRBJ1-1	NA	NA	TRBV7-9	TGTGCCAGCAGCGGGGGCCCAGGGTACACTGAAGCTTTCTTT	CASSGGPGYTEAFF
TRBJ2-1	NA	NA	TRBV28	TGTGCCAGCAGAAAATTTCTCATCGCTAGGCGAGTGAATAATGAGCAGTTCTTC	CASRKFLIARRVNNEQFF
TRBJ2-5	NA	NA	TRBV11-2	TGTGCCAGCAGCCCGAGGGGGGGGGAGACCCAGTACTTC	CASSPRGGETQYF
TRBJ2-3	TRBD1	NA	TRBV19	TGTGCCAGTAGGACAGGGAGCACAGATACGCAGTATTTT	CASRTGSTDTQYF
TRBJ2-6	NA	once	TRBV30	TGTGCCTGGAGTGTAAGTCGCCGAATCTCTGGGGCCAACGTCCTGACTTTC	CAWSVSRRISGANVLTF
TRBJ1-4	NA	NA	TRBV19	TGTGCCAGTAGTATAGGACAGGCCCCCGAAAAACTGTTTTTT	CASSIGQAPEKLFF
TRBJ2-7	NA	once	TRBV4-1	TGCGAAGCAAAGAAATGGAGCGGATCATCCTACGAGCAGTACTTC	CEAKKWSGSSYEQYF
TRBJ1-1	NA	NA	TRBV7-8	TGTGCCAGCAGCCCCTCAGGGTACATGAACACTGAAGCTTTCTTT	CASSPSGYMNTEAFF
TRBJ1-3	NA	NA	TRBV7-9	TGTGCCAGCACCCTGCTTCTTAGTGGGGCAGGCGGAAACACCATATATTTT	CASTLLLSGAGGNTIYF
TRBJ2-4	NA	NA	TRBV7-9	TGTGCCAGCAGCACCTACCTAGGGGTGGATTCCAAAAACATTCAGTACTTC	CASSTYLGVDSKNIQYF
TRBJ2-7	NA	few	TRBV6-5	TGTGCCAGCAGTCACATGGGGGCTACCTACGAGCAGTACTTC	CASSHMGATYEQYF
TRBJ1-4	NA	NA	TRBV5-8	TGTGCCAGCAGCAACAGGGACGAAAAACTGTTTTTT	CASSNRDEKLFF
TRBJ1-5	TRBD1	few	TRBV4-2	TGTGCCAGCAGCCAAGCACAGGGGGATGTCAACCAGCCCCAGCATTTT	CASSQAQGDVNQPQHF
TRBJ1-4	NA	NA	TRBV4-3	TGCGCCAGCAGCCAAGGGCCTGAAAAACTGTTTTTT	CASSQGPEKLFF
TRBJ2-7	NA	NA	TRBV5-4	TGTGCCAGCAACGTGGAGGCTGGGCGGGGTCCCTACGAGCAGTACTTC	CASNVEAGRGPYEQYF
TRBJ2-1	NA	NA	TRBV2	TGTGCCAGCAGTGTTACGGGGTCCTACAATGAGCAGTTCTTC	CASSVTGSYNEQFF
TRBJ2-7	NA	NA	TRBV19	TGTGCCAGTAGTCCGAATTCGCGCTACGAGCAGTACTTC	CASSPNSRYEQYF
TRBJ2-2	TRBD2	NA	TRBV6-1	TGTGCCAGCAGTGAGTCCAGCGGGGGGTTTTATCGGCTGTTTTTT	CASSESSGGFYRLFF
TRBJ2-5	TRBD1	NA	TRBV5-4	TGTGCCAGCAGCTTTGACAGGGGGCGAGAGACCCAGTACTTC	CASSFDRGRETQYF
TRBJ2-6	NA	NA	TRBV7-9	TGTGCCAGCAGCTTAGGAGTGACAGGCTTGTTTCGGGCCAACGTCCTGACTTTC	CASSLGVTGLFRANVLTF
TRBJ1-1	NA	NA	TRBV19	TGTGCCAGTAGTACAGATTGGGATATGAACACTGAAGCTTTCTTT	CASSTDWDMNTEAFF
TRBJ1-3	NA	once	TRBV19	TGTGCCAGTACATACAGGGCGATAGAGGGAAACACCATATATTTT	CASTYRAIEGNTIYF
TRBJ1-3	NA	few	TRBV18	TGTGCCAGCTCACCACCAGGGGTCGGTGGAAACACCATATATTTT	CASSPPGVGGNTIYF
TRBJ1-3	TRBD1	NA	TRBV4-1	TGCGCCAGCAGCCAAGACACGACAGGGTCGGACACCATATATTTT	CASSQDTTGSDTIYF
TRBJ2-1	NA	NA	TRBV28	TGTGCCAGCAGTTTATTGTACAATGAGCAGTTCTTC	CASSLLYNEQFF
TRBJ1-2	NA	few	TRBV13	TGTGCCAGCAGCTTAGTTTCATACGACCCTAAATTC	CASSLVSYDPKF
TRBJ2-7	TRBD2	once	TRBV5-6	TGTGCCAGCAGCTCCCAACTAGCGGGACTGGACTACGAGCAGTACTTC	CASSSQLAGLDYEQYF
TRBJ2-7	TRBD2	NA	TRBV27	TGTGCCAGCAGTCCCCTGGGACTAGCGGGAGGGCCGGCCCACGAGCAGTACTTC	CASSPLGLAGGPAHEQYF
TRBJ2-5	NA	NA	TRBV7-7	TGTGCTAGCAGCTTAGCCGTTGGAGAGACCCAGTACTTC	CASSLAVGETQYF
TRBJ1-1	NA	NA	TRBV6-6	TGTGCCAGCATGGGCCTTATGGGAACTGAAGCTTTCTTT	CASMGLMGTEAFF
TRBJ1-3	NA	NA	TRBV18	TGTGCCAGCTCACCGTACGACGCTAGCTCTGGAAACACCATATATTTT	CASSPYDASSGNTIYF
TRBJ1-2	TRBD1	NA	TRBV29-1	TGCAGCGTCGCGGCGGGGACAGGGGACTATGGCTACACCTTC	CSVAAGTGDYGYTF
TRBJ2-5	TRBD1	NA	TRBV7-2	TGTGCCAGCAGCTTAGGGACAGGGGGCATTGAGACCCAGTACTTC	CASSLGTGGIETQYF
TRBJ1-2	TRBD1	NA	TRBV7-2	TGTGCCAGCAGCTTCCAGGGGGCGCATGGCTACACCTTC	CASSFQGAHGYTF
TRBJ1-1	NA	NA	TRBV6-5	TGTGCCAGCAGGACCGCTAGCTCGGGGGACACTGAAGCTTTCTTT	CASRTASSGDTEAFF
TRBJ2-5	TRBD1	NA	TRBV28	TGTGCCAGCATACCCTACGGGACAGGGGGGATAGAGACCCAGTACTTC	CASIPYGTGGIETQYF
TRBJ1-1	NA	NA	TRBV5-4	TGTGCCAGCAGATCCCGAGTGGGGGCGAACACTGAAGCTTTCTTT	CASRSRVGANTEAFF
TRBJ1-1	NA	NA	TRBV18	TGTGCCAGCTCATTCGACCGAGAAGCTTTCTTT	CASSFDREAFF
TRBJ1-1	NA	once	TRBV30	TGTGCCTGGAGTGAGGGGCTCGAGGACGGTGAAGCTTTCTTT	CAWSEGLEDGEAFF
TRBJ1-2	NA	NA	TRBV21-1	TGTGCCAGCAGCAAAGCCGGACAGCTCACAATCGGAGGCTACACCTTC	CASSKAGQLTIGGYTF
TRBJ2-1	NA	NA	TRBV7-2	TGTGCCAGCAGCTTAGACAGGGTGTCGGATGAGCAGTTCTTC	CASSLDRVSDEQFF
TRBJ1-2	TRBD1	NA	TRBV10-3	TGTGCCATCAGTGAGCAGGGGGCCTATGGCTACACCTTC	CAISEQGAYGYTF
TRBJ2-3	TRBD1	NA	TRBV7-6	TGTGCCAGCGCCGGGACAGGGGTTCATACGCAGTATTTT	CASAGTGVHTQYF
TRBJ2-1	NA	NA	TRBV2	TGTGCCAGCAGTCAATCCCTAGCCTACAATGAGCAGTTCTTC	CASSQSLAYNEQFF
TRBJ1-1	NA	NA	TRBV27	TGTGCCAGCAGTCGCCCGATGTTGAGGAACACTGAAGCTTTCTTT	CASSRPMLRNTEAFF